Listed below are T cell receptor beta chains from one sample, sequenced in a study of control samples from healthy donors and cancer patients. Sequencing was performed with immunoSEQ multiplex PCR; in TCRdb, only in-frame clones are kept and a portion is missing. The sample lists about 75,000 clones; around four fifths were seen once. The sample taken for sequencing was blood. The receptors here all came from a man aged 45-60 years in good health. CDR3s include the opening cysteine and the closing phenylalanine or tryptophan. A D gene is named only where the DNA matches it firmly. Some rows mark clone size as missing; the rest say once, few, many or name a class of expanded clone.

TRBV29-1	-	-	TRBJ2-7	CSCSVSRSEQYF	TGCAGCTGTTCGGTTAGTAGGTCCGAGCAGTACTTC
TRBV19	-	-	TRBJ2-3	CASSMKEGGYTQYF	TGTGCCAGTAGTATGAAAGAGGGAGGCTATACGCAGTATTTT
TRBV6-5	TRBD2	-	TRBJ2-3	CASSDTSETDTQYF	TGTGCCAGCAGCGATACTAGCGAAACAGATACGCAGTATTTT
TRBV28	TRBD1	-	TRBJ2-3	CASISPGQGGPDTQYF	TGTGCCAGCATTTCCCCCGGACAGGGAGGCCCAGATACGCAGTATTTT
TRBV13	TRBD2	-	TRBJ2-2	CASSPVGGRATGELFF	TGTGCCAGCAGCCCCGTGGGGGGGAGGGCCACCGGGGAGCTGTTTTTT
TRBV30	-	-	TRBJ2-2	CAWSRMTGGGELFF	TGTGCCTGGTCCCGGATGACGGGCGGAGGGGAGCTGTTTTTT
TRBV19	-	-	TRBJ2-7	CASSTQTYEQYF	TGTGCCAGTAGTACTCAGACCTACGAGCAGTACTTC
TRBV6-2/TRBV6-3	-	few	TRBJ2-7	CASSYSATAAYEQYF	TGTGCCAGCAGTTACTCGGCGACGGCGGCCTACGAGCAGTACTTC
TRBV2	-	-	TRBJ2-3	CASTLFASDTQYF	TGTGCCAGCACCCTTTTTGCATCAGATACGCAGTATTTT
TRBV12-5	-	few	TRBJ2-1	CASGPGQTAHLSDEQFF	TGTGCTAGTGGTCCCGGACAGACAGCCCATTTGAGCGATGAGCAGTTCTTC
TRBV5-1	-	-	TRBJ1-2	CASSLGGVDGGYTF	TGCGCCAGCAGCTTGGGAGGGGTTGATGGTGGCTACACCTTC
TRBV4-1	-	-	TRBJ2-7	CASSQAQGRSYEQYF	TGCGCCAGCAGCCAAGCCCAAGGGCGCTCCTACGAGCAGTACTTC
TRBV7-2	-	-	TRBJ2-7	CASSSGPNEQYF	TGTGCCAGCAGCTCTGGCCCCAACGAGCAGTACTTC
TRBV3-1/TRBV3-2	-	-	TRBJ1-3	CASSQGNLNTIYF	TGTGCCAGCAGCCAAGGGAATCTAAACACCATATATTTT
TRBV15	-	-	TRBJ2-3	CATSSLGRDTQYF	TGTGCCACCAGCAGCCTGGGAAGAGATACGCAGTATTTT
TRBV5-6	-	-	TRBJ2-3	CASSLALLNQGHTDTQYF	TGTGCCAGCAGCTTGGCGCTTCTTAATCAGGGGCACACAGATACGCAGTATTTT
TRBV6-2/TRBV6-3	TRBD1	-	TRBJ2-7	CASSWTDREHYEQYF	TGTGCCAGCAGTTGGACAGACAGGGAACACTACGAGCAGTACTTC
TRBV6-6	-	-	TRBJ1-1	CASSYGFTEAFF	TGTGCCAGCAGTTACGGCTTCACTGAAGCTTTCTTT
TRBV5-1	-	-	TRBJ2-1	CASSTAYNEQFF	TGCGCCAGCAGTACAGCGTACAATGAGCAGTTCTTC
TRBV6-2/TRBV6-3	TRBD1	-	TRBJ2-7	CASSYPRGQGLSYEQYF	TGTGCCAGCAGTTACCCTCGCGGACAGGGCCTCTCCTACGAGCAGTACTTC
TRBV5-4	-	-	TRBJ2-3	CASSLAGTQYF	TGTGCCAGCAGCTTGGCAGGCACGCAGTATTTT
TRBV2	-	-	TRBJ1-4	CASRREGEKLFF	TGTGCCAGCAGGCGGGAGGGTGAAAAACTGTTTTTT
TRBV7-6	-	-	TRBJ1-1	CASSLGTRQGTEAFF	TGTGCCAGCAGCTTAGGTACGAGGCAGGGCACTGAAGCTTTCTTT
TRBV7-2	-	-	TRBJ1-1	CASSLAFTVPEAFF	TGTGCCAGCAGCTTAGCGTTTACGGTCCCTGAAGCTTTCTTT
TRBV10-2	-	-	TRBJ2-3	CASSIGRESAQYF	TGCGCCAGCAGTATCGGTAGGGAGTCTGCGCAGTATTTT
TRBV2	-	-	TRBJ2-5	CASSADGSSETQYF	TGTGCCAGCAGTGCCGACGGCTCCTCAGAGACCCAGTACTTC
TRBV5-4	TRBD1	-	TRBJ1-2	CASSLQGASYGYTF	TGTGCCAGCAGCCTACAGGGGGCTAGCTATGGCTACACCTTC
TRBV7-6	-	-	TRBJ2-2	CASSAGYLTGELFF	TGTGCCAGCAGCGCAGGGTACCTAACCGGGGAGCTGTTTTTT
TRBV5-6	-	-	TRBJ1-5	CASSLGRREGPQHF	TGTGCCAGCAGCTTGGGACGGAGGGAGGGACCCCAGCATTTT
TRBV6-1	-	-	TRBJ1-4	CASSDGQLNNEKLFF	TGTGCCAGCAGTGACGGACAGCTAAATAATGAAAAACTGTTTTTT
TRBV5-8	-	-	TRBJ2-1	CASSLMIRKSSYNEQFF	TGTGCCAGCAGCTTGATGATCCGAAAAAGCTCCTACAATGAGCAGTTCTTC
TRBV9	-	-	TRBJ2-3	CASSVRWSTDTQYF	TGTGCCAGCAGCGTAAGGTGGAGCACAGATACGCAGTATTTT
TRBV6-5	TRBD2	-	TRBJ2-1	CASRAGTSGYNEQFF	TGTGCCAGCAGGGCCGGGACTAGCGGGTACAATGAGCAGTTCTTC
TRBV9	-	-	TRBJ2-7	CASSVTGVSYEQYF	TGTGCCAGCAGCGTAACCGGGGTCTCCTACGAGCAGTACTTC
TRBV19	TRBD1	-	TRBJ1-4	CASSPTYRGEKLFF	TGTGCCAGCTCACCCACTTACAGGGGGGAAAAACTGTTTTTT
TRBV5-1	-	-	TRBJ2-1	CASSPDPGASSYNEQFF	TGCGCCAGCAGCCCAGACCCGGGGGCCAGCTCCTACAATGAGCAGTTCTTC
TRBV7-2	TRBD2	-	TRBJ2-7	CASSLWTSGISLDEQYF	TGTGCCAGCAGCCTCTGGACTAGCGGGATTTCATTGGACGAGCAGTACTTC
TRBV18	TRBD1	-	TRBJ1-1	CASSPPGQGGTEAFF	TGTGCCAGCTCACCTCCGGGACAGGGGGGGACTGAAGCTTTCTTT
TRBV18	-	-	TRBJ2-7	CASSPVGEMGYEQYF	TGTGCCAGCTCACCTGTAGGGGAGATGGGCTACGAGCAGTACTTC
TRBV29-1	-	-	TRBJ2-1	CSVDVGEQFF	TGCAGCGTAGACGTTGGTGAGCAGTTCTTC
TRBV2	-	-	TRBJ2-7	CASRPGHLGEQYF	TGTGCCAGCAGACCTGGACACCTGGGGGAGCAGTACTTC